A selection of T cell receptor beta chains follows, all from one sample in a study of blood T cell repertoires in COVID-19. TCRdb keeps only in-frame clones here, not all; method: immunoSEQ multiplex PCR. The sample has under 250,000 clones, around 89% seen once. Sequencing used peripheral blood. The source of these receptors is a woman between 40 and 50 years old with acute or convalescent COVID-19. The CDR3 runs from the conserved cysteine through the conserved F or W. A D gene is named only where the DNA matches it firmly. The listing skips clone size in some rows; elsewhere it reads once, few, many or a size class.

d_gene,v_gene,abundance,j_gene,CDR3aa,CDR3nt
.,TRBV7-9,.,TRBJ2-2,CASSGRVFRGELFF,TGTGCCAGCAGTGGGCGGGTATTTCGCGGGGAGCTGTTTTTT
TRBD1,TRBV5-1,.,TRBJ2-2,CASSSRQGSTGELFF,TGCGCCAGCAGCTCTCGACAGGGGAGCACCGGGGAGCTGTTTTTT
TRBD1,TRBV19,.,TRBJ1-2,CASSIGTGATNYGYTF,TGTGCCAGTAGTATCGGGACAGGGGCAACGAACTATGGCTACACCTTC
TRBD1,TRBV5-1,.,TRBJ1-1,CASSRTGTANTEAFF,TGCGCCAGCAGCAGGACCGGGACAGCGAACACTGAAGCTTTCTTT
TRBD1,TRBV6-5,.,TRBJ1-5,CASSSQGFGGQPQHF,TGTGCCAGCAGTTCACAGGGGTTTGGGGGTCAGCCCCAGCATTTT
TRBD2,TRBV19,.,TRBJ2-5,CASSITGGPGETQYF,TGTGCCAGTAGTATTACGGGGGGGCCGGGAGAGACCCAGTACTTC
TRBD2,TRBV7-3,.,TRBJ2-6,CASSGRTSGTSSGANVLTF,TGTGCCAGCAGCGGCCGGACTAGCGGGACCTCTTCTGGGGCCAACGTCCTGACTTTC
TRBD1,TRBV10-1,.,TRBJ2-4,CASSAHRGSVGAKNIQYF,TGCGCCAGCAGTGCCCACAGGGGTAGCGTAGGGGCCAAAAACATTCAGTACTTC
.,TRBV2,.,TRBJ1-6,CARQRTTSGSYNSPLHF,TGTGCCAGGCAAAGGACAACCTCCGGAAGTTATAATTCACCCCTCCACTTT
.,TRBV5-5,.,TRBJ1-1,CASSPRGSREYTEAFF,TGTGCCAGCAGCCCCCGAGGGTCCAGAGAGTACACTGAAGCTTTCTTT
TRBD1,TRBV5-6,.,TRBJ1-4,CASSLLGQGGTANEKLFF,TGTGCCAGCAGCTTGCTCGGACAGGGGGGAACTGCTAATGAAAAACTGTTTTTT
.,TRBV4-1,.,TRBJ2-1,CASSQVIYNEQFF,TGCGCCAGCAGCCAAGTTATTTACAATGAGCAGTTCTTC
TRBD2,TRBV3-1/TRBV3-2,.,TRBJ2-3,CASSQGTSGSTDTQYF,TGTGCCAGCAGCCAAGGGACTAGCGGGAGCACAGATACGCAGTATTTT
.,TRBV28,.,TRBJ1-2,CASSSSAAEGYTF,TGTGCCAGCAGTTCCTCGGCGGCGGAGGGCTACACCTTC
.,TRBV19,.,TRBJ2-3,CASSTGHIISDTQYF,TGTGCCAGTAGTACGGGACACATAATTTCGGATACGCAGTATTTT
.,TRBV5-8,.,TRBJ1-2,CASSFGGGYTF,TGTGCCAGCAGCTTCGGGGGTGGCTACACCTTC
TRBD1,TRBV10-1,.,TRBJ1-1,CASSAGGSGRAFF,TGCGCCAGCAGTGCAGGGGGCTCGGGTCGGGCTTTCTTT
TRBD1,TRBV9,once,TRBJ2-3,CASSGWTGEADTQYF,TGTGCCAGCAGCGGATGGACAGGGGAGGCAGATACGCAGTATTTT
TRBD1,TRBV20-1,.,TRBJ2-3,CSASPSGGDTQYF,TGCAGTGCTAGTCCTTCAGGGGGAGATACGCAGTATTTT
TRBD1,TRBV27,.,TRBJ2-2,CASSLAQGSGELFF,TGTGCCAGCAGTTTAGCACAGGGGTCCGGGGAGCTGTTTTTT
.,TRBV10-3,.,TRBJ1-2,CAISDNINYGYTF,TGTGCCATCAGTGACAACATTAACTATGGCTACACCTTC
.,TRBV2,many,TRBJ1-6,CASSETVYNSPLHF,TGTGCCAGCAGTGAGACAGTCTATAATTCACCCCTCCACTTT
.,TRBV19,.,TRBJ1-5,CASSFVELDQPQHF,TGTGCCAGTAGTTTTGTTGAGTTGGATCAGCCCCAGCATTTT
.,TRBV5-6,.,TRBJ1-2,CASSMGLKIFEYGYTF,TGTGCCAGCAGCATGGGACTCAAAATATTTGAGTATGGCTACACCTTC
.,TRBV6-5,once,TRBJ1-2,CASRGETPVDYGYTF,TGTGCCAGCCGGGGGGAGACCCCGGTAGACTATGGCTACACCTTC
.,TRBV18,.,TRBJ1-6,CASSPQDSYNSPLHF,TGTGCCAGCTCACCCCAGGACTCCTATAATTCACCCCTCCACTTT
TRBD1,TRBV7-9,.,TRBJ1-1,CASSLGQGAHDTEAFF,TGTGCCAGCAGCCTGGGACAGGGGGCGCATGACACTGAAGCTTTCTTT
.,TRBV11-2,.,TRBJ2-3,CASSLMDTQYF,TGTGCCAGCAGCCTTATGGATACGCAGTATTTT
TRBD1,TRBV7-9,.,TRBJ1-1,CASSYGTGSEAFF,TGTGCCAGCAGCTACGGGACAGGGTCTGAAGCTTTCTTT
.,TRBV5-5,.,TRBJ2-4,CASSLPGVKNIQYF,TGTGCCAGCAGCTTGCCGGGGGTCAAAAACATTCAGTACTTC
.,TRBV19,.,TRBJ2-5,CASIPYPAGETQYF,TGTGCCAGTATTCCATACCCTGCGGGGGAGACCCAGTACTTC
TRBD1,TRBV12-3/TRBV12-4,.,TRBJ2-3,CASRLRGDTQYF,TGTGCCAGCAGGCTCAGGGGGGATACGCAGTATTTT
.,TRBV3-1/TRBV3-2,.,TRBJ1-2,CASSYRKEGNYGYTF,TGTGCCAGCAGCTACCGAAAGGAGGGTAACTATGGCTACACCTTC
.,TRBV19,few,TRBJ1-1,CASSIDSGLSVNTEAFF,TGTGCCAGTAGTATAGATTCGGGACTGTCCGTGAACACTGAAGCTTTCTTT
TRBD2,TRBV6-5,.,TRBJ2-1,CASSLTSGGADEQFF,TGTGCCAGCAGTCTGACTAGCGGGGGGGCGGATGAGCAGTTCTTC
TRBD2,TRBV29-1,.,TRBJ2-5,CSVGLAGLQETQYF,TGCAGCGTAGGACTAGCGGGGCTTCAAGAGACCCAGTACTTC
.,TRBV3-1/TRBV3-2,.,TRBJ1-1,CASSRGNTEAFF,TGTGCCAGCAGCCGCGGGAACACTGAAGCTTTCTTT
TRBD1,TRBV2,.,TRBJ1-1,CASNGHRGQGTEAFF,TGTGCCAGCAACGGCCATAGGGGGCAAGGCACTGAAGCTTTCTTT
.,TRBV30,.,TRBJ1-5,CAWSVGSLNQPQHF,TGTGCCTGGAGTGTTGGCAGTCTCAATCAGCCCCAGCATTTT
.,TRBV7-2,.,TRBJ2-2,CASSLIRGTGELFF,TGTGCCAGCAGCTTAATCAGGGGCACCGGGGAGCTGTTTTTT
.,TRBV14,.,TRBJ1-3,CASSSTGNTIYF,TGTGCCAGCAGTTCAACTGGAAACACCATATATTTT
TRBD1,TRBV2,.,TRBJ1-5,CASSVAGGRQPQHF,TGTGCCAGCAGTGTGGCAGGGGGCAGGCAGCCCCAGCATTTT
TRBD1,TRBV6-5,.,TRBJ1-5,CASSPGTGHQPQHF,TGTGCCAGCTCACCGGGGACAGGACATCAGCCCCAGCATTTT
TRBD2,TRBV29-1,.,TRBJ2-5,CSVVRLAGEGYVDETQYF,TGCAGCGTTGTTAGGCTAGCGGGGGAGGGCTATGTGGATGAGACCCAGTACTTC
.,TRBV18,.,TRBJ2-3,CASSPQGDTQYF,TGTGCCAGCTCACCTCAGGGGGATACGCAGTATTTT
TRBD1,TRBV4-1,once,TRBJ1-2,CASSLYKGQVPYYGYTF,TGCGCCAGCAGCCTATATAAGGGACAGGTCCCCTACTATGGCTACACCTTC
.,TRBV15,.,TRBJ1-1,CATSRDLRSRAFF,TGTGCCACCAGCAGAGATCTACGGTCCAGGGCTTTCTTT
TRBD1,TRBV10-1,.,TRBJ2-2,CASRPGQYTGELFF,TGCGCCAGCAGGCCGGGACAGTACACCGGGGAGCTGTTTTTT
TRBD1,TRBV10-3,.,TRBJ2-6,CAITPGQGAPGANVLTF,TGTGCCATCACTCCGGGACAGGGGGCTCCCGGGGCCAACGTCCTGACTTTC
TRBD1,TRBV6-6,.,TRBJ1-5,CASSHRQGEPYSNQPQHF,TGTGCCAGCAGTCACAGACAGGGGGAACCATATAGCAATCAGCCCCAGCATTTT
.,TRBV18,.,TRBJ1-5,CASSPAIQGGSNQPQHF,TGTGCCAGCTCACCAGCGATCCAGGGAGGAAGCAATCAGCCCCAGCATTTT
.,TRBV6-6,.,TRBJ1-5,CASSYSTDNQPQHF,TGTGCCAGCAGTTACTCGACAGATAATCAGCCCCAGCATTTT
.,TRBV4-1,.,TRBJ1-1,CASSPRGGIEAFF,TGCGCCAGCAGCCCCCGGGGAGGGATTGAAGCTTTCTTT
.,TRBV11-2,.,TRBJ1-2,CASSPGQFYGYTF,TGTGCCAGCAGCCCCGGACAGTTCTATGGCTACACCTTC
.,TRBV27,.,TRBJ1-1,CASSPASPEVTEAFF,TGTGCCAGCAGTCCCGCTAGTCCGGAGGTCACTGAAGCTTTCTTT
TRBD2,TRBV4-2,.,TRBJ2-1,CASSQGAGLAGTYNEQFF,TGTGCCAGCAGCCAAGGCGCGGGACTAGCGGGGACCTACAATGAGCAGTTCTTC
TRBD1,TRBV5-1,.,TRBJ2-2,CASSSRPGGQDTGELFF,TGCGCCAGCAGCTCCCGGCCAGGGGGCCAAGACACCGGGGAGCTGTTTTTT
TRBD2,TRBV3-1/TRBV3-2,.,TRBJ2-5,CASSPFGGGYQETQYF,TGTGCCAGCAGCCCGTTCGGGGGGGGGTACCAAGAGACCCAGTACTTC
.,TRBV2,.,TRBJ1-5,CASRGTGGLNQPQHF,TGTGCCAGCAGGGGGACGGGGGGGTTGAATCAGCCCCAGCATTTT
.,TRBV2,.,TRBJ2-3,CASDGGRSKLVTDTQYF,TGTGCCAGCGATGGGGGCCGGAGCAAGCTCGTCACAGATACGCAGTATTTT